A selection of T cell receptor beta chains follows, all from one sample in a study of shared clonotypes between healthy human individuals. Sequenced by immunoSEQ multiplex PCR; TCRdb stores in-frame clones only, minus some. This sample has roughly 660,000 clones, with about nine tenths found just once. The source material was memory CD8+ T cells from PBMCs. These receptors originate from a man between 18 and 35 years old in good health. Some clones in this sample may be carry-over from other donors' samples. Each CDR3 is given with its conserved first and last residue. D genes are given only for firm matches. Only part of the rows carry a size: once, few, many, or a class if the clone is expanded.

-,once,TRBV6-5,TRBJ2-1,CASSLGRRTYNEQFF,TGTGCCAGCAGTTTGGGCCGTCGGACCTACAATGAGCAGTTCTTC
TRBD2,-,TRBV2,TRBJ2-3,CAIWGGWSDTQYF,TGTGCCATCTGGGGGGGTTGGTCAGATACGCAGTATTTT
TRBD2,-,TRBV7-9,TRBJ2-7,CASSKSGSGYEQYF,TGTGCCAGCAGCAAAAGCGGGAGTGGCTACGAGCAGTACTTC
-,-,TRBV30,TRBJ2-3,CAWSVRAFTDTQYF,TGTGCCTGGAGTGTACGGGCTTTCACAGATACGCAGTATTTT
-,-,TRBV7-2,TRBJ2-5,CASSLQETQYF,TGTGCCAGCAGCTTACAAGAGACCCAGTACTTC
-,-,TRBV30,TRBJ1-5,CAWNADRSTQPQHF,TGTGCCTGGAATGCGGACAGAAGCACTCAGCCCCAGCATTTT
TRBD1,-,TRBV10-3,TRBJ1-2,CAISESDRSNYGYTF,TGTGCCATCAGTGAGTCGGACAGGAGTAACTATGGCTACACCTTC
-,-,TRBV7-9,TRBJ2-1,CASSLGGPYNEQFF,TGTGCCAGCAGCTTAGGAGGGCCCTACAATGAGCAGTTCTTC
-,-,TRBV27,TRBJ2-3,CASSFPGTSTDTQYF,TGTGCCAGCAGTTTTCCCGGGACTAGCACAGATACGCAGTATTTT
TRBD2,-,TRBV6-5,TRBJ2-1,CASSYGRLAAYNEQFF,TGTGCCAGCAGTTACGGGCGACTAGCGGCGTACAATGAGCAGTTCTTC
TRBD1,-,TRBV6-5,TRBJ2-2,CASRPRGLRELFF,TGTGCCTCTCGACCGAGGGGGCTGCGGGAGCTGTTTTTT
TRBD1,-,TRBV28,TRBJ2-2,CASSFAGGRTGELFF,TGTGCCAGCAGTTTTGCAGGGGGCCGGACCGGGGAGCTGTTTTTT
-,-,TRBV4-1,TRBJ2-7,CASSQAAAKTVGSYEQYF,TGCGCCAGCAGCCAAGCGGCAGCAAAGACAGTCGGGTCCTACGAGCAGTACTTC
TRBD1,few,TRBV4-2,TRBJ1-4,CASSQGGTVVATNEKLFF,TGTGCCAGCAGCCAAGGGGGGACAGTAGTTGCAACTAATGAAAAACTGTTTTTT
-,-,TRBV7-8,TRBJ1-2,CASSLVVTRAYYGYTF,TGTGCCAGCAGCTTAGTCGTGACAAGGGCTTACTATGGCTACACCTTC
-,-,TRBV30,TRBJ1-1,CAWSGAEAFF,TGTGCCTGGAGTGGTGCTGAAGCTTTCTTT
-,-,TRBV28,TRBJ2-7,CASSGNSYEQYF,TGTGCCAGCAGTGGAAACAGCTACGAGCAGTACTTC
TRBD1,-,TRBV9,TRBJ2-5,CASSVGGTGTQETQYF,TGTGCCAGCAGCGTAGGAGGGACAGGGACTCAAGAGACCCAGTACTTC
TRBD2,-,TRBV5-1,TRBJ2-2,CASSWGLAGVRTGELFF,TGCGCCAGCAGCTGGGGACTAGCGGGAGTACGCACCGGGGAGCTGTTTTTT
-,-,TRBV7-3,TRBJ2-3,CASSSPGDTQYF,TGTGCCAGCAGCTCCCCAGGGGATACGCAGTATTTT
-,once,TRBV9,TRBJ1-3,CASSAADRGGNTIYF,TGTGCCAGCAGCGCGGCTGATCGGGGAGGAAACACCATATATTTT
-,-,TRBV7-6,TRBJ2-3,CASSLVVGTGTDTQYF,TGTGCCAGCAGCTTAGTAGTGGGTACGGGCACAGATACGCAGTATTTT
-,-,TRBV28,TRBJ2-7,CASSWASGADEQYF,TGTGCCAGCAGTTGGGCCTCGGGAGCTGACGAGCAGTACTTC
TRBD1,-,TRBV4-3,TRBJ2-7,CASSPDRTAYEQYF,TGCGCCAGCAGCCCGGACAGGACTGCCTACGAGCAGTACTTC
TRBD1,once,TRBV27,TRBJ2-1,CASSLGGQGSYNEQFF,TGTGCCAGCAGTTTAGGCGGACAGGGTAGCTACAATGAGCAGTTCTTC
-,-,TRBV6-5,TRBJ2-7,CASSYSLSPYEQYF,TGTGCCAGCAGTTACTCGTTGTCCCCCTACGAGCAGTACTTC